These 14 T cell receptor beta chains were sequenced from one sample in a study of regulatory T cells in long-lasting Graves disease. TCR beta libraries were built with iRepertoire HTBI primers and Arm-PCR of CDR3 regions. Using its own MiXCR run on the multiplex PCR reads, TCRdb lists one record per CDR3 protein. This sample has 550,000 to 650,000 distinct CDR3 sequences; roughly 15% occur once, and the top ten carry around 12%. Time point of the sample: newly diagnosed GD, antithyroid drugs for less than 3 months. PBMCs were the source of the RNA used for TCR sequencing. These data were also filed under a second study, of T cells in Graves' hyperthyroidism and ophthalmopathy.

Sequenced here: peripheral blood mononuclear cells (PBMCs), sampled at new diagnosis, from a patient treated with antithyroid drugs. All receptors derive from a man between 18 and 35 years old with Graves disease.

J is TRBJ2-7 and V is TRBV7-9, with 7 bases lining up with TRBD1. The germline V gene has CDR1 SEHNR and CDR2 FQNEAQ (reference sequence). The CDR3 has 13 amino acids. The trim removed 4 bases at V and 6 bases at J, leaving 6 bases unmatched. The chain's CDR3 is CASSYRQGTEQYF. The CDR3, as DNA: TGTGCCAGCAGCTACCGACAGGGTACCGAGCAGTACTTC.

A few counts support this clonotype. The V and J genes are TRBV20-1 and TRBJ2-7; 7 bases are shared with TRBD2. The CDR3 is 12 amino acids. Losses at the gene ends were 5 bases for V and 4 bases for J; bases not matched to a gene: 5. The V gene's germline CDR1 is DFQATT and CDR2 SNEGSKA (reference sequence). The CDR3 protein is CSAPRRGYEQYF. The CDR3 bases are TGCAGTGCTCCAAGGCGGGGGTACGAGCAGTACTTC.

This clonotype was recorded at least ten times. The rearrangement links TRBV7-9 to TRBJ2-3, with 9 bases fitting TRBD2. Losses at the gene ends were 6 bases for V and 5 bases for J; bases not matched to a gene: 6. Germline CDR1 reads SEHNR; CDR2 reads FQNEAQ (reference sequence). CDR3 length: 14 amino acids. The CDR3 sequence: CASSQAGGKDTQYF. Here the CDR3 DNA reads TGTGCCAGCAGTCAAGCGGGAGGTAAAGATACGCAGTATTTT.

This clonotype was seen repeatedly, ten times or more. This sequence joins TRBV11-3 and TRBJ2-1, with D possibly matching TRBD2 (7 bases). V was cut by 5 bases and J by 1 base, with 15 bases left in between. Germline assignment: CDR1 SGHNT and CDR2 YENEEA. This CDR3 spans 16 amino acids. CDR3 in DNA: TGTGCCAGCAGCCGAGGGGGGGAATCATCCTACAATGAGCAGTTCTTC. It codes for CASSRGGESSYNEQFF. The whole variable domain, filled in from reference TRBV11-3 and TRBJ2-1, reads EAGVVQSPRYKIIEKKQPVAFWCNPISGHNTLYWYLQNLGQGPELLIRYENEEAVDDSQLPKDRFSAERLKGVDSTLKIQPAELGDSAVYLCASSRGGESSYNEQFFGPGTRLTVL.

This CDR3 is CASSTSSGASTDTQYF. In DNA, the CDR3 is TGTGCCAGCAGCACCTCCTCGGGGGCTAGCACAGATACGCAGTATTTT. The chain has TRBV9 and TRBJ2-3; D may match TRBD1 or TRBD2 (6 bases each). The CDR3 contains 16 residues. Deletions cut 4 bases from V and 0 bases from J, with 15 bases between. Germline V lookup: CDR1 SGDLS, CDR2 YYNGEE.

This clonotype has more than one count but fewer than ten. The chain has TRBV9 and TRBJ1-1; 8 positions agree with TRBD1. Germline CDR1 is SGDLS and CDR2 is YYNGEE. The CDR3 contains 17 residues. After removal of 3 bases from V and 3 bases from J, the junction contained 13 bases not matched to a gene. The DNA for the CDR3 is TGTGCCAGCAGCGCCCAAGCTCTGACAGGGGAGCACACTGAAGCTTTCTTT. This encodes CASSAQALTGEHTEAFF.

This clonotype has more than one count but fewer than ten. CDR3 protein: CSVTGGITEKLFF. CDR3 nucleotide sequence: TGCAGCGTTACAGGGGGTATTACTGAAAAACTGTTTTTT. This rearrangement joins TRBV29-1 to TRBJ1-4, with 8 bases lining up with TRBD1. CDR3 size: 13 residues. Germline V CDR1 and CDR2: SQVTM, ANQGSEA. With 5 bases clipped from V and 7 bases from J, the junction kept 6 bases outside the gene matches.

This clonotype came up many times. The genes are TRBV15 and TRBJ2-7; 14 nucleotides match TRBD2. Germline lookup yields CDR1 LNHNV and CDR2 YYDKDF (reference sequence). The CDR3 runs 16 residues. The V and J ends lost 1 base and 3 bases, in that order; junction bases with no gene match: 2. This CDR3 is CATSRGGTSGSYEQYF. In DNA form, the CDR3 reads TGTGCCACCAGCAGAGGTGGGACTAGCGGGAGCTACGAGCAGTACTTC.

The chain has TRBV7-3 and TRBJ2-1; 9 bases map to TRBD1. The V segment lost 3 bases and the J segment 5 bases; nucleotides outside the gene matches: 8. The CDR3 extends over 16 amino acids. CDR1 and CDR2 (germline): SGHTA, FQGTGA. CDR3 DNA: TGTGCCAGCAGCTTCCTCGCCGGGACAGGGAACAATGAGCAGTTCTTC. It specifies CASSFLAGTGNNEQFF.

In its sample, this clonotype was seen many times. V gene TRBV7-8 combines with J gene TRBJ2-3, with 9 positions matching TRBD2. There are 15 residues in the CDR3. Germline CDR1 and CDR2: SGHVS and FQNEAQ. The ends lost 5 bases at V and 4 bases at J; junction bases unmatched: 7. The CDR3 nucleotides are TGTGCCAGCAGCCGTAGCGGGAGTTGGGCAGATACGCAGTATTTT. It encodes CASSRSGSWADTQYF.

In its sample, this clonotype was seen many times. This chain joins TRBV30 and TRBJ2-7; D gene ambiguous. Trimming took off 0 bases at V and 3 bases at J, with 6 bases between the two ends. This CDR3 has 12 residues. The germline gives CDR1 GTSNPN, CDR2 SVGIG (reference sequence). The CDR3 DNA sequence: TGTGCCTGGAGTGTCCTCAACTACGAGCAGTACTTC. It translates to CAWSVLNYEQYF.

Only a few counts were recorded for this clonotype. The genes are TRBV9 and TRBJ1-1; TRBD1 matches at 10 bases. Germline V lookup: CDR1 SGDLS, CDR2 YYNGEE. V lost 3 bases, J lost 4 bases, and 9 bases stayed unmatched. The CDR3 is made up of 16 amino acids. The CDR3 bases are TGTGCCAGCAGCGCCTCCGGGGGGACAGGGGCCACTGAAGCTTTCTTT. It encodes CASSASGGTGATEAFF.

This clonotype was counted between two and nine times. The chain links TRBV10-3 to TRBJ1-1, with a tentative D call TRBD1 (5 bases). The CDR3 loop spans 15 amino acids. Trimming pared 0 bases from V and 8 bases from J, leaving 16 bases between. Germline-derived CDR1 and CDR2 are ENHRY and SYGVKD. CDR3 DNA sequence: TGTGCCATCAGTGAGTCGCAGGGAAGTATTGGGGAAGCTTTCTTT. This translates into CAISESQGSIGEAFF.

J is TRBJ2-1 and V is TRBV27; D possibly corresponds to TRBD2 (6 bases). Between the trimmed V and J ends, which lost 6 bases and 4 bases, there was a span of 13 bases. CDR3 length: 14 residues. Germline loops: CDR1 MNHEY, CDR2 SMNVEV (reference sequence). The CDR3 is CASSRTTTYNEQFF. CDR3 nucleotides: TGTGCCAGCAGCCGGACTACCACTTACAATGAGCAGTTCTTC.